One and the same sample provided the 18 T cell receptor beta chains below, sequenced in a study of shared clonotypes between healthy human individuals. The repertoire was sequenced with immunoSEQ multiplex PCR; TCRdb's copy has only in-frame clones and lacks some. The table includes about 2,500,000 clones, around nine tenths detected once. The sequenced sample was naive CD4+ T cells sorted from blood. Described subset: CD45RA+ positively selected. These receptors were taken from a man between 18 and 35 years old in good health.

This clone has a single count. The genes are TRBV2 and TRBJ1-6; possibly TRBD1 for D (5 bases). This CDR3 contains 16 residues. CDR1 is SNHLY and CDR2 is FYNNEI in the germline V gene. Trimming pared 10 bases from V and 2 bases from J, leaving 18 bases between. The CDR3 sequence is CAIHVGGNAYNSPLHF. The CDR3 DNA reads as TGTGCCATACACGTTGGGGGAAACGCCTATAATTCACCCCTCCACTTT.

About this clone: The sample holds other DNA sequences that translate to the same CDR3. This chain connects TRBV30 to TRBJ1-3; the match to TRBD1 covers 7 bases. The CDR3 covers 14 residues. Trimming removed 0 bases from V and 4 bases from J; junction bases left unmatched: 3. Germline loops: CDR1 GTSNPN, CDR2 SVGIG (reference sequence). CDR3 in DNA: TGTGCCTGGAGTGTAGGGACAGCAGGAAACACCATATATTTT. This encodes CAWSVGTAGNTIYF.

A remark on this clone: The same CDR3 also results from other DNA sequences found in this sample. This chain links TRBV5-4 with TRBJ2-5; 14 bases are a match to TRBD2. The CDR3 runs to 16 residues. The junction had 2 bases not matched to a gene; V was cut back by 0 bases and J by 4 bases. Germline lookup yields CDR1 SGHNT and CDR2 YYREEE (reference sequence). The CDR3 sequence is CASSLGLAGGLETQYF. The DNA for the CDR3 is TGTGCCAGCAGCTTGGGACTAGCGGGGGGGCTAGAGACCCAGTACTTC.

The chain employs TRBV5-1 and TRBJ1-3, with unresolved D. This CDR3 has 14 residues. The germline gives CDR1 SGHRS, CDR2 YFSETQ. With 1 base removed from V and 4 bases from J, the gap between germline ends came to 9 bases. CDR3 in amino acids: CASSLSGFGNTIYF. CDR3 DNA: TGCGCCAGCAGCTTGTCAGGCTTCGGAAACACCATATATTTT.

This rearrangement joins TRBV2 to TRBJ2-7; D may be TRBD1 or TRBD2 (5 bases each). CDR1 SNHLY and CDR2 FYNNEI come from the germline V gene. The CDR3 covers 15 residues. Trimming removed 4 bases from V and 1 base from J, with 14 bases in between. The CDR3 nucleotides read TGTGCCAGCAGTGGGAAGGGTGGGGGATCCTACGAGCAGTACTTC. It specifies CASSGKGGGSYEQYF.

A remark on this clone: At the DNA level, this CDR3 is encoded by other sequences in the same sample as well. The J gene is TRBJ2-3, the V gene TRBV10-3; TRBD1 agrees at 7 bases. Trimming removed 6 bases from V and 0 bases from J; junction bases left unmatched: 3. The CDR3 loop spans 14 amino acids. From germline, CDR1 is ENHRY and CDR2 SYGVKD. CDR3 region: CAIRDRASTDTQYF. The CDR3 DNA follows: TGTGCCATCAGAGACAGGGCGAGCACAGATACGCAGTATTTT.

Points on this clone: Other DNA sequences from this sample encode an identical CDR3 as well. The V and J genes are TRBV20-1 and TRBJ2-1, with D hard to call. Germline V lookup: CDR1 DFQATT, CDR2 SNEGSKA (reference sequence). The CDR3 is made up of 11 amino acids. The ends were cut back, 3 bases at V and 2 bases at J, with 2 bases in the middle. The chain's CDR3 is CSASTYNEQFF. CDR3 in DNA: TGCAGTGCTAGTACCTACAATGAGCAGTTCTTC.

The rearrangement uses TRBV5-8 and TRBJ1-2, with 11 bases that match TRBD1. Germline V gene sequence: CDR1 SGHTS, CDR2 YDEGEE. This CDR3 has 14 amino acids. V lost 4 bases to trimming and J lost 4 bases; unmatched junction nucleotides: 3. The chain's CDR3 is CASSRGQGGYGYTF. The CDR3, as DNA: TGTGCCAGCAGCCGGGGACAGGGGGGCTATGGCTACACCTTC.

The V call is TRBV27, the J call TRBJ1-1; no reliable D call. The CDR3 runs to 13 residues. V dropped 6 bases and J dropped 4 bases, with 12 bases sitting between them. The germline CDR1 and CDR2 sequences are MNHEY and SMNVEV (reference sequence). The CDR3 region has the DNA TGTGCCAGCAGACCAGGTTTCGCCACTGAAGCTTTCTTT. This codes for CASRPGFATEAFF.

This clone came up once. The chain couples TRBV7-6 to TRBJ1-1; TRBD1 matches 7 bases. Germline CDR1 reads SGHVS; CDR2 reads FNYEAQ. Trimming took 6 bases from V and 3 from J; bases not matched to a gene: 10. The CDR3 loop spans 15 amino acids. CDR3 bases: TGTGCCAGCAGTCAGGGGGGTCGGGGGGACACTGAAGCTTTCTTT. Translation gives CASSQGGRGDTEAFF.

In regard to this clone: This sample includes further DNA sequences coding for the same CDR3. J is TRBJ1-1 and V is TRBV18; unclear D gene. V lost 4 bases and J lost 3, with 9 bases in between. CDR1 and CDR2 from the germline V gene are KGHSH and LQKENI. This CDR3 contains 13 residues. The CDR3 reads CASSRKDDTEAFF. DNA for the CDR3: TGTGCCAGCTCACGGAAAGACGACACTGAAGCTTTCTTT. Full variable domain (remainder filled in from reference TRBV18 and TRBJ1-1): NAGVMQNPRHLVRRRGQEARLRCSPMKGHSHVYWYRQLPEEGLKFMVYLQKENIIDESGMPKERFSAEFPKEGPSILRIQQVVRGDSAAYFCASSRKDDTEAFFGQGTRLTVV.

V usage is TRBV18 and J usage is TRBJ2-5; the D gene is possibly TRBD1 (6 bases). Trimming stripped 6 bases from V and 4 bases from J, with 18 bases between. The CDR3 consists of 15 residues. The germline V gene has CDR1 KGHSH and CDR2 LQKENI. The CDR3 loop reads CASSSRDKGGETQYF. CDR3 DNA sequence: TGTGCCAGCTCGTCCCGGGACAAGGGTGGAGAGACCCAGTACTTC.

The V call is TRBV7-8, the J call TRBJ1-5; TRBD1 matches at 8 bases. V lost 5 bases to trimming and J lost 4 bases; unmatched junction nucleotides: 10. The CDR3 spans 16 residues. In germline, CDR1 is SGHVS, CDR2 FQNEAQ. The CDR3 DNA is TGTGCCAGCAGCACATCGACAGGGGCCAAGAATCAGCCCCAGCATTTT. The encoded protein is CASSTSTGAKNQPQHF.

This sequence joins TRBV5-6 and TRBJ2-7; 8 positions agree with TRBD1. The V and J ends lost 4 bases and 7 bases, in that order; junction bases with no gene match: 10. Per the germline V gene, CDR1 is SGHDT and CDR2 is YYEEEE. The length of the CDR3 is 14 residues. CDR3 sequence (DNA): TGTGCCAGCAGCCGACAGGGGAAATCGTTAGAGCAGTACTTC. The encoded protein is CASSRQGKSLEQYF.

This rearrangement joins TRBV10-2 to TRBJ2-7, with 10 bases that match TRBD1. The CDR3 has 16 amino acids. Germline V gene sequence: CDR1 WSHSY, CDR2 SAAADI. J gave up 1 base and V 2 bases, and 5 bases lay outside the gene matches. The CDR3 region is CASSERTGGRSYEQYF. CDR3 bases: TGCGCCAGCAGTGAGCGGACAGGGGGTCGGTCCTACGAGCAGTACTTC.

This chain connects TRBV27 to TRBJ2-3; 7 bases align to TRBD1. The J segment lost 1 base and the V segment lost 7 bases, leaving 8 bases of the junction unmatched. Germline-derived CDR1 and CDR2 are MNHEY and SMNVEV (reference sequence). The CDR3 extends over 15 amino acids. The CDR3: CASTPAGTGTDTQYF. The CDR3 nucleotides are TGTGCCAGCACTCCGGCCGGGACAGGCACAGATACGCAGTATTTT.

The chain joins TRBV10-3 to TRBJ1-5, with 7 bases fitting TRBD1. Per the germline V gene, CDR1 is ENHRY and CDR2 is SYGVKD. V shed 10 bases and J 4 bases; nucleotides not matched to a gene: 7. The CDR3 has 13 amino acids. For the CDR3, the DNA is TGTGCCACCCAACAGGGGCAAAATCAGCCCCAGCATTTT. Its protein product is CATQQGQNQPQHF.

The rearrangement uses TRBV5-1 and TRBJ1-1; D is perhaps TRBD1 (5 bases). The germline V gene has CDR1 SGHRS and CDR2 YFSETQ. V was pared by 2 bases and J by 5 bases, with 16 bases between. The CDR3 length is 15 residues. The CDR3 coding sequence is TGCGCCAGCAGCTTCGAGACAGCTAAGAGGACTGAAGCTTTCTTT. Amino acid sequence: CASSFETAKRTEAFF.